This T cell receptor beta chain was identified in a study of blood T cell repertoires in COVID-19. Assignment of participants to cohorts was predicated upon participant-reported clinical history. This table comes from immunoSEQ multiplex PCR, and its TCRdb copy is limited to in-frame clones, with some not included. The table records roughly 430,000 clones, more than 70% of them present only once. Germline V lookup: CDR1 SEHNR, CDR2 FQNEAQ (reference sequence). The CDR3 is 15 amino acids. V was pared by 5 bases and J by 8 bases, with 9 bases of the junction left unmatched. The genes are TRBV7-9 and TRBJ1-6; 7 nucleotides agree with TRBD1. The sample consisted of PBMCs or T cells enriched from blood (not recorded which). The receptor was isolated from a woman aged 18-30 years who had been exposed to COVID-19. The CDR3 loop is CASSPIDREDSPLHF. CDR3 DNA: TGTGCCAGCAGCCCCATAGACAGGGAGGATTCACCCCTCCACTTT.